Reported below is one TCR beta chain. Its cognate antigen is unknown. There are 15 residues in the CDR3. Germline CDR1 reads MNHEY; CDR2 reads SMNVEV (reference sequence). With 6 bases clipped from V and 4 bases from J, the junction kept 8 bases outside the gene matches. TCRdb redid the calling of the reads with MiXCR, one entry per CDR3 protein. The sample lists about 770,000 distinct CDR3 sequences; about 27% were seen once. These data come from a study of T cell repertoires in cytomegalovirus infection. General study findings and limits: The ex vivo response was dominated by HLA-C-restricted CMV-specific TCR beta clonotypes.

The sample was cultured CD8+ T cells from PBMCs, taken from culture after CMV antigen stimulation. The TCR originated in a human donor in good health (CMV status not recorded). Some clones in this sample may be carry-over from other donors' samples. The chain recombines TRBV27 with TRBJ2-1; 8 nucleotides agree with TRBD2. The CDR3 reads CASRPAGALYNEQFF. In nucleotides, the CDR3 is TGTGCCAGCAGGCCAGCGGGGGCCCTTTACAATGAGCAGTTCTTC.